This TCR beta chain derives from a study of metastatic and nonmetastatic thyroid tumors. Study-wide context: Repertoires of blood and of tissue (tumor or nodule) from malignant and benign thyroid patients were compared. Whole-study findings and limits: Malignant tumors reportedly showed significantly higher TCR beta diversity than benign nodules in both blood and tumor.

J gave up 8 bases and V 5 bases, and 13 bases lay outside the gene matches. The CDR3 covers 15 residues. CDR1 SGHRS and CDR2 YFSETQ come from the germline V gene. Under the authors' procedure: Using the CDR3 differences seen across clinicopathological groups, the authors built a distant-metastasis classifier for papillary thyroid cancer, which was meant to discriminate distant-metastatic patients. TCRdb re-called clones via MiXCR from the PCR reads. TCRdb's processing, not the authors' own work, is the source of the V and J calls. The sample shows 20,000 to 25,000 clones, about 16% of them seen only once. Points on this clone: What it binds is not known.

None of the patients had undergone any treatment ahead of thyroid surgery. The source is a female donor with papillary thyroid cancer or a benign thyroid nodule (not recorded which). Some clones in this sample may be carry-over from other donors' samples. The sequencing sample was made of blood. The gene calls are TRBV5-1 and TRBJ2-3, with 8 bases identical to TRBD2. CDR3 protein: CASSYPGGPTPTQYF. Written as DNA, the CDR3 is TGCGCCAGCAGTTACCCGGGAGGGCCAACTCCTACGCAGTATTTT.